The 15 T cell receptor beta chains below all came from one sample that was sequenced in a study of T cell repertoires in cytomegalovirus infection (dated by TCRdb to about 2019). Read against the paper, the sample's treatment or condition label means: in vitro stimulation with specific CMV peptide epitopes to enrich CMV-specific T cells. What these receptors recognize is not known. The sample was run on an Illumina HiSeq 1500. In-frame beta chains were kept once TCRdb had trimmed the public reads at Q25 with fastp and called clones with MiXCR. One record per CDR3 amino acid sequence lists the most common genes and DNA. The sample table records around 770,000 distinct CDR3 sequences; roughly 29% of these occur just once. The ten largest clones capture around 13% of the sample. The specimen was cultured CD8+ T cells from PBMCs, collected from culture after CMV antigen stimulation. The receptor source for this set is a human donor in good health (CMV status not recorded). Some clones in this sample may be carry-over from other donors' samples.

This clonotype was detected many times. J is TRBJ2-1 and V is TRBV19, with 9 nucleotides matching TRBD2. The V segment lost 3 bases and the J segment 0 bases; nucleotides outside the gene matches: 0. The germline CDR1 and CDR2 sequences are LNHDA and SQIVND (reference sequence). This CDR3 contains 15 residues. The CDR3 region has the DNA TGTGCCAGTAGTATGGGACTAGCCTCCTACAATGAGCAGTTCTTC. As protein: CASSMGLASYNEQFF.

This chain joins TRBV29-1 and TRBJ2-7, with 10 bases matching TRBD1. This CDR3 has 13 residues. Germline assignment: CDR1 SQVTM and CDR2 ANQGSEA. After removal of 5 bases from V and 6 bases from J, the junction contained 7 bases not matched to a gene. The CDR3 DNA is TGCAGCGTTTCCGCGGGACAGGGGTCCGAGCAGTACGTC. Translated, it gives CSVSAGQGSEQYV.

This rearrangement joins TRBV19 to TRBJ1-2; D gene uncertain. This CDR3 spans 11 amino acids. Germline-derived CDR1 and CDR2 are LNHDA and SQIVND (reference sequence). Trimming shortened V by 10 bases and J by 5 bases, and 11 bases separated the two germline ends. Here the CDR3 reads CAIEGAYGYTF. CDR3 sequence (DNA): TGTGCCATCGAAGGAGCTTATGGCTACACCTTC.

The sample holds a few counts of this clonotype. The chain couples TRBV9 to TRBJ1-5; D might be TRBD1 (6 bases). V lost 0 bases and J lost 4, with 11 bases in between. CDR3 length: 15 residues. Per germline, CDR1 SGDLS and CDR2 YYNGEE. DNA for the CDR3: TGTGCCAGCAGCGTAGCTGGTCAGGGGAATCAGCCCCAGCATTTT. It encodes CASSVAGQGNQPQHF.

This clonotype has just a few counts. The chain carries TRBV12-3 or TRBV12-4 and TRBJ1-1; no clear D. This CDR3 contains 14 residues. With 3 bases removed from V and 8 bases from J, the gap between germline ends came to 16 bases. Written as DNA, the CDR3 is TGTGCCAGCAGTTTCTCGGGTGGACGTTGGGAAGCTTTCTTT. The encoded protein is CASSFSGGRWEAFF.

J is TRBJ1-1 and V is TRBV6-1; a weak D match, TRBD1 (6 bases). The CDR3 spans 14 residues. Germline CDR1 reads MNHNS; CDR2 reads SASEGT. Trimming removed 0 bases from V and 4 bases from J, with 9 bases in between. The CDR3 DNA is TGTGCCAGCAGTGAAGCAGGGGGGAGCACTGAAGCTTTCTTT. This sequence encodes CASSEAGGSTEAFF.

CDR3 loop: CASSPMIGDIFGPEAFF. The CDR3 coding sequence is TGTGCCAGCAGCCCCATGATAGGGGACATTTTTGGACCTGAAGCTTTCTTT. The J gene is TRBJ1-1, the V gene TRBV7-9; tentative D call: TRBD1 (6 bases). The CDR3 extends over 17 amino acids. Trimming took 5 bases from V and 6 from J, leaving 25 bases between them. Germline V CDR1 and CDR2: SEHNR, FQNEAQ (reference sequence).

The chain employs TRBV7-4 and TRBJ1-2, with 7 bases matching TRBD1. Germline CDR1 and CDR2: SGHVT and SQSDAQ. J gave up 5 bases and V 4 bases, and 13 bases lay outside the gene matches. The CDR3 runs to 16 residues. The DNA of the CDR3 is TGTGCCAGCAGCTCCGGTTCACCGGGACAGCCATATGGCTACACCTTC. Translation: CASSSGSPGQPYGYTF.

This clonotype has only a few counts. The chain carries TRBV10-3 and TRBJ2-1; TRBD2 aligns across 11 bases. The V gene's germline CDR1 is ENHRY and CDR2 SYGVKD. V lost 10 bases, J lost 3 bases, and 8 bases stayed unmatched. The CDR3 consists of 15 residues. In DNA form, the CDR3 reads TGTGCCACCAACCCGGGACTAGCGGACTACAATGAGCAGTTCTTC. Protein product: CATNPGLADYNEQFF.

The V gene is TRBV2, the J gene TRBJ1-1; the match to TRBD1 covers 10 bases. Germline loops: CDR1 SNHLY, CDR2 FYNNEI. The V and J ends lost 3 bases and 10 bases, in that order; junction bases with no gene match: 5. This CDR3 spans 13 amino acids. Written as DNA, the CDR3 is TGTGCCAGCAGTGACCCCGGGACAGGGGTAGCTTTCTTT. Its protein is CASSDPGTGVAFF. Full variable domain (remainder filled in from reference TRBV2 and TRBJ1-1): EPEVTQTPSHQVTQMGQEVILRCVPISNHLYFYWYRQILGQKVEFLVSFYNNEISEKSEIFDDQFSVERPDGSNFTLKIRSTKLEDSAMYFCASSDPGTGVAFFGQGTRLTVV.

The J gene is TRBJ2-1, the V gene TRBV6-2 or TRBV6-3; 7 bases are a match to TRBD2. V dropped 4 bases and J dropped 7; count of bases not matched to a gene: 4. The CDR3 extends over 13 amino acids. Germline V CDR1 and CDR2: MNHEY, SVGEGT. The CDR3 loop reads CASSWVGGNEQFF. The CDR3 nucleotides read TGTGCCAGCAGTTGGGTGGGAGGGAATGAGCAGTTCTTC.

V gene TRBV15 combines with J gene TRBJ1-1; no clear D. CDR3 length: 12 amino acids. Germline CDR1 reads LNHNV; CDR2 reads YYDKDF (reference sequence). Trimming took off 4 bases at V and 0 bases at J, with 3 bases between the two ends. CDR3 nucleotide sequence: TGTGCCACCAGCAAGATGAACACTGAAGCTTTCTTT. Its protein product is CATSKMNTEAFF.

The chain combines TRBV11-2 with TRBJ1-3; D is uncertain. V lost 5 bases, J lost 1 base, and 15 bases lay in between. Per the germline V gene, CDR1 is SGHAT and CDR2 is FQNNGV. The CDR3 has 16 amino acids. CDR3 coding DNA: TGTGCCAGCAGCCCTGGTGGACGGTCTTCTGGAAACACCATATATTTT. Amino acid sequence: CASSPGGRSSGNTIYF.

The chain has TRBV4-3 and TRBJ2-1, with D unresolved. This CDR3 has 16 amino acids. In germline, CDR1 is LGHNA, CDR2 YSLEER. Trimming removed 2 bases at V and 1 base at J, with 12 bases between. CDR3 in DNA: TGCGCCAGCAGCCAAAGTGGGCTCGGGTCCTACAATGAGCAGTTCTTC. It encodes CASSQSGLGSYNEQFF.

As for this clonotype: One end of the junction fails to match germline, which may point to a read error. The CDR3 sequence is CASSYGTDAQYF. CDR3 sequence (DNA): TGTGCCAGCAGTTATGGCACAGATGCGCAGTATTTT. The V and J genes are TRBV6-6 and TRBJ2-3; D gene unclear. The CDR3 has 12 amino acids. Germline V gene sequence: CDR1 MNHNY, CDR2 SVGAGI (reference sequence).